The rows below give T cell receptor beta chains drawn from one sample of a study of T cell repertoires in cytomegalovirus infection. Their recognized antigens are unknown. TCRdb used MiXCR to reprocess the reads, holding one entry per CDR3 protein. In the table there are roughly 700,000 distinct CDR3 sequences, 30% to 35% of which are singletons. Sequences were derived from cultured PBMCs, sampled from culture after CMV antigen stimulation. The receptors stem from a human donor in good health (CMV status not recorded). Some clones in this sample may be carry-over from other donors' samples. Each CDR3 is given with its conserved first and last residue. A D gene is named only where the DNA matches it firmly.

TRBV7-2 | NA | CASSLRGGSEQYF
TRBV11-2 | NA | CASSSPAITGETQYF
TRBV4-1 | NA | CASSQDLIGGSTDTQYF
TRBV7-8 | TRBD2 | CASSLPAGENTQYF
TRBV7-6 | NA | CASSSRPSSGNAIYF
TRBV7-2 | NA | CASSISGTSSYNEQFF
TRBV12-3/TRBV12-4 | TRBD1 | CASRTYRGSQYEQYF
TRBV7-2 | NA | CASSVSPSRDEQYF
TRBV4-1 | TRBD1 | CASSQGQGAPKGYTF
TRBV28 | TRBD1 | CASSNYRDRDYGYTF
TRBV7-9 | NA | CASSLAASPAFGTDTQYF
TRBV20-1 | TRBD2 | CSARARESSGHPYNEQFF
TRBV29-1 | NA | CSVEGHVTRSYNEQFF
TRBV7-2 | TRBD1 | CASTKLWTGGHLTLYEQYF
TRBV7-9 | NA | CASSGGYYRGTDTQYF
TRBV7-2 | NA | CASSLLPTDTQYF
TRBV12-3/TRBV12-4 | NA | CASSAFRDRSSYNEQFF
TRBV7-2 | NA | CASSSTGWTDTQYF
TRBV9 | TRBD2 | CASSFSGTSGTETQYF
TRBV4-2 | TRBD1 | CASSQVWQGVDSPLHF
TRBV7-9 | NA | CASSLTWRAEAFF
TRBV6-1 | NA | CASLGTSRGNHEQYF
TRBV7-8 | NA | CASSFPGVSNTGELFF
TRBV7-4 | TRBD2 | CASSFRLAEIVTNEQFF
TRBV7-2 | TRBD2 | CASSSPPSGRVYQETQYF
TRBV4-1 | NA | CASSQEGVTGELFF
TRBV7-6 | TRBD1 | CASNEGTGENTIYF